This T cell receptor beta chain was sequenced in a study of low-dose radiotherapy and immunotherapy resistance in tumors. Time point reported: after trial treatment. Stated treatment: LDRT plus nivolumab, ipilimumab, low-dose cyclophosphamide and aspirin (RACIN trial). Trimming removed 4 bases from V and 0 bases from J, with 15 bases in between. There are 17 residues in the CDR3. Germline assignment: CDR1 MNHEY and CDR2 SVGEGT. Alpha- and beta-chain coverage of first-strand cDNA came from TRAV- and TRBV-specific primers. TCRs underwent 15 to 20 PCR cycles of amplification with a constant-region primer and V-primer adapter. Isolated mRNA underwent amplification via in vitro transcription. MiXCR, run by TCRdb on the reads, gives a single entry per CDR3 protein. The sample lists approximately 100,000 distinct CDR3 sequences, less than 25% occurring once. In its sample, this clonotype was seen many times.

The input for sequencing was PBMCs, taken after low-dose radiotherapy plus immunotherapy. This chain links TRBV6-2 or TRBV6-3 with TRBJ1-4, with unresolved D. This receptor was obtained from a male donor with prostate cancer. CDR3 residues: CASSSTRTFATNEKLFF. As DNA, the CDR3 is TGTGCCAGCAGTTCCACCCGGACTTTTGCAACTAATGAAAAACTGTTTTTT.